These 8 T cell receptor beta chains came from one sample sequenced in a study of blood T cells in healthy people across ages. A second PCR of roughly 7 to 11 cycles used a sample-barcoded 5' primer and a J-beta primer mix. TCRdb re-called the 5' RACE reads with MiXCR, one entry per CDR3 protein. The sample includes 700,000 to 950,000 distinct CDR3 sequences, 55% to 75% of them seen just once. The sample consisted of blood. All receptors derive from a young man in good health.

This clonotype has only a few counts. This chain uses TRBV20-1 with TRBJ1-2, with a weak D call TRBD1 (5 bases). Trimming removed 0 bases at V and 7 bases at J, with 18 bases between. The CDR3 spans 15 residues. Germline V gene data show CDR1 as DFQATT and CDR2 as SNEGSKA (reference sequence). CDR3 sequence reads: CSARDPTRGPLGYTF. DNA for the CDR3: TGCAGTGCTAGAGATCCCACCCGGGGACCCCTTGGCTACACCTTC.

This chain connects TRBV21-1 to TRBJ2-5; the D call TRBD1 from the table was never checked on the DNA. TRBV21-1 counts as a pseudogene. The CDR3 sequence is 15 residues long. The CDR3 nucleotides read TGTGCCAGCAAGGGACAGTTGGGTGGTCTAGAGACCCAGTACTTC. It translates to CASKGQLGGLETQYF.

J is TRBJ2-7 and V is TRBV20-1; 9 bases match TRBD1. The CDR3 is 17 amino acids. Germline CDR1 and CDR2: DFQATT and SNEGSKA (reference sequence). Trimming took 2 bases from V and 0 from J; bases not matched to a gene: 11. The CDR3 nucleotides are TGCAGTGCTAGAACCAGTCTTCAGACAGGGGGCTCCTACGAGCAGTACTTC. Its protein is CSARTSLQTGGSYEQYF.

The table lists this clonotype with a few counts. CDR3 protein: CASSQGQATTYEQYF. The CDR3 DNA is TGTGCCAGCAGCCAGGGACAGGCAACCACCTACGAGCAGTACTTC. The rearrangement uses TRBV4-2 and TRBJ2-7; TRBD1 agrees at 8 bases. CDR1 is LGHNA and CDR2 is YNFKEQ in the germline V gene. CDR3 length equals 15 residues. The V segment lost 3 bases and the J segment 2 bases; nucleotides outside the gene matches: 6.

This clonotype was counted between two and nine times. The chain is built from TRBV20-1 and TRBJ2-3, with D hard to call. The CDR3 is 13 residues long. Germline V gives CDR1 DFQATT, CDR2 SNEGSKA (reference sequence). Trimming pared 6 bases from V and 5 bases from J, leaving 15 bases between. The CDR3, as DNA: TGCAGTGCCTCCGAGACCGCCCGAGATACGCAGTATTTT. Translated, it gives CSASETARDTQYF.

The chain is built from TRBV20-1 and TRBJ2-7; 11 nucleotides agree with TRBD2. The CDR3 length is 14 residues. The ends lost 5 bases at V and 2 bases at J; junction bases unmatched: 5. Germline V gene sequence: CDR1 DFQATT, CDR2 SNEGSKA (reference sequence). The DNA for the CDR3 is TGCAGTGCTCACCTGACTAGCGGGACCTACGAGCAGTACTTC. Protein: CSAHLTSGTYEQYF.

The chain employs TRBV20-1 and TRBJ2-7; D is unclear. Germline V CDR1 and CDR2: DFQATT, SNEGSKA (reference sequence). V gave up 6 bases and J gave up 0 bases, with 9 bases separating them. The CDR3 length is 12 residues. The CDR3 coding sequence is TGCAGTGCCCCAGTTAGCTCCTACGAGCAGTACTTC. Protein sequence: CSAPVSSYEQYF.

The chain is built from TRBV5-1 and TRBJ2-3; TRBD2 matches 8 bases. Unmatched junction bases numbered 17, after V lost 2 bases and J lost 6 bases. Per the germline V gene, CDR1 is SGHRS and CDR2 is YFSETQ. The CDR3 contains 18 residues. The CDR3 reads CASSLRLSGAGASDTQYF. CDR3 in DNA: TGCGCCAGCAGCTTAAGATTGAGCGGAGCGGGGGCGTCGGATACGCAGTATTTT.